The entry below describes one TCR beta chain. The sample originates from a study of blood T cell repertoires in COVID-19. Study-wide background: COVID-19 samples from acute and convalescent phases originated in the United States, Italy and Spain. PBMCs, B-cell-depleted T cells, or T cells provided the cDNA or gDNA that made up the material.

V dropped 4 bases and J dropped 4; count of bases not matched to a gene: 10. Germline V gives CDR1 LGHDT, CDR2 YNNKEL (reference sequence). The CDR3 consists of 16 residues. In the source study's methods: Amplifying reference gene primers gave estimates of nucleated cell counts. Sequencing used immunoSEQ multiplex PCR; TCRdb keeps in-frame clones, though not all of them. V and J calls and clone size are copied from that table; D and trimming were computed from the DNA. The sample has about 61,000 clones, just under 85% seen once; the top ten hold approximately 5%. The sequencing sample was made of peripheral blood. The sequence was obtained from a man aged 70 or older with acute or convalescent COVID-19. This rearrangement joins TRBV3-1 (or the pseudogene TRBV3-2) to TRBJ2-7, with TRBD2 matching 10 bases. The CDR3 is CASSRLAGAAGYEQYF. In DNA form, the CDR3 reads TGTGCCAGCAGCCGGCTAGCGGGGGCGGCGGGTTACGAGCAGTACTTC.